The next 8 T cell receptor beta chains were all read from a single sample in a study of low-dose radiotherapy and immunotherapy resistance in tumors. Time point indicated: before trial treatment. TRAV- and TRBV-specific primers primed first-strand cDNA, covering alpha and beta chains. A roughly 19-cycle PCR with a constant-region primer and V-primer adapter amplified TCRs. TCRdb ran MiXCR on the reads and lists one entry per CDR3 protein. The sample includes around 69,000 distinct CDR3 sequences, 30% to 40% seen only once; the top ten take around 10%. The specimen was PBMCs, collected before treatment. The receptors here all came from a female donor with ovarian cancer.

There are many counts of this clonotype. The V call is TRBV28, the J call TRBJ1-3, with D unresolved. The CDR3 sequence is 12 residues long. CDR1 is MDHEN, CDR2 SYDVKM, per germline. V gave up 8 bases and J gave up 0 bases, with 5 bases separating them. CDR3 protein: CASLSSGNTIYF. The CDR3, as DNA: TGTGCCAGCCTTTCCTCTGGAAACACCATATATTTT.

This clonotype was detected many times. This rearrangement joins TRBV20-1 to TRBJ1-2, with 9 nucleotides matching TRBD1. The germline CDR1 and CDR2 sequences are DFQATT and SNEGSKA (reference sequence). CDR3 size: 15 residues. After removal of 0 bases from V and 5 bases from J, the junction contained 7 bases not matched to a gene. The CDR3, as DNA: TGCAGTGCTAGAGAACAGGGGGCTGTGAGGTATGGCTACACCTTC. This gives the protein CSAREQGAVRYGYTF.

Ten or more counts support this clonotype. The conserved closing phenylalanine or tryptophan is absent in this CDR3, likely reflecting a read error. The DNA is omitted, as the CDR3 cannot be located on it reliably, and the CDR3 follows TCRdb's listing. This chain connects TRBV7-3 to TRBJ2-7; TRBD1 is the table's D call and was not checked against the DNA. The CDR3 has 9 amino acids, counting both end residues. CDR1 and CDR2 (germline): SGHTA, FQGTGA. The CDR3 loop is CASSLTRVR.

This chain links TRBV12-3 or TRBV12-4 with TRBJ1-5; unclear D gene. The CDR3 consists of 13 residues. The ends were cut back, 5 bases at V and 7 bases at J, with 12 bases in the middle. The CDR3 DNA is TGTGCCAGCAGTCCTTCCGAGGGCCAGCCCCAGCATTTT. It specifies CASSPSEGQPQHF.

This clonotype was picked up many times. The chain carries TRBV6-6 and TRBJ2-7; D may be TRBD1 (6 bases). Looked up from germline, CDR1 is MNHNY and CDR2 is SVGAGI (reference sequence). CDR3 length: 12 amino acids. V lost 5 bases, J lost 4 bases, and 9 bases lay in between. Written as DNA, the CDR3 is TGTGCCAGCAGTCAAACAGGGTACGAGCAGTACTTC. It codes for CASSQTGYEQYF.

V usage is TRBV5-1 and J usage is TRBJ2-3, with TRBD2 matching over 8 bases. The CDR3 loop spans 16 amino acids. V lost 0 bases, J lost 5 bases, and 8 bases stayed unmatched. Germline V CDR1 and CDR2: SGHRS, YFSETQ. The CDR3 region is CASSLAASGHGDTQYF. The CDR3 region has the DNA TGCGCCAGCAGCTTGGCGGCTAGCGGGCACGGAGATACGCAGTATTTT.

The table lists this clonotype with many counts. The CDR3 region is CASSEGRTHYNEQFF. The CDR3 region has the DNA TGTGCCAGCAGTGAGGGGAGGACCCACTACAATGAGCAGTTCTTC. This chain uses TRBV6-2 or TRBV6-3 with TRBJ2-1; tentative D call: TRBD2 (6 bases). This CDR3 contains 15 residues. Deletions cut 5 bases from V and 3 bases from J, with 14 bases between. The germline V gene encodes CDR1 MNHEY and CDR2 SVGEGT.

In its sample, this clonotype was seen many times. V usage is TRBV10-3 and J usage is TRBJ1-1; 8 bases match TRBD1. Per germline, CDR1 ENHRY and CDR2 SYGVKD. Trimming removed 6 bases from V and 3 bases from J; junction bases left unmatched: 9. The CDR3 totals 15 residues. This chain's CDR3 is CAISLRRGLDTEAFF. CDR3 bases: TGTGCCATCAGCCTCCGCAGGGGGCTCGACACTGAAGCTTTCTTT.